The present T cell receptor beta chain was sequenced within a study of shared clonotypes between healthy human individuals. Sequenced by immunoSEQ multiplex PCR; TCRdb stores in-frame clones only, minus some. The sample records some 79,000 clones, around 57% being singletons. The specimen was memory CD8+ T cells sorted from blood. Subset reported: CD45RO+ cells pooled with CCR7-negative TemRA cells. This sequence originates from a man younger than 40 in good health.

The CDR3 protein is CASRGVQGPNEKLFF. The CDR3 DNA sequence: TGTGCCAGCAGGGGGGTACAGGGCCCTAATGAAAAACTGTTTTTT. This chain connects TRBV7-6 to TRBJ1-4; D is possibly TRBD1 (6 bases). Germline CDR1 is SGHVS and CDR2 is FNYEAQ. Trimming left V 6 bases short and J 3 bases short, with 14 bases between. The CDR3 has 15 amino acids.